According to its frequency, the clone carrying this T cell receptor beta chain is medium-sized. Its antigen is unidentified. The source of the sample is a study of T cell clusters in autoimmune cytopenias. General study points: TRB repertoire shifts in secondary cytopenia and chronic lymphocytic leukemia mostly reflected lymphoma, not autoimmunity.

TRB was amplified from approximately 250 ng of peripheral blood genomic DNA per sample. TRB rearrangements were amplified by touch-down multiplex PCR with mixed TRB-A/B primers. Each CDR3 protein gets one entry in TCRdb, which reprocessed the multiplex PCR reads and gives no DNA. The sample totals approximately 6,000 distinct CDR3 sequences. The clonotype originates from a human donor with an autoimmune cytopenia or autoimmune hepatitis (not recorded which). Sequenced sample: peripheral blood.

Here the CDR3 reads CASSGGQGLSEQYF. This chain connects TRBV6-1 to TRBJ2-7; there is no DNA to check the TCRdb D call of TRBD1. This CDR3 is 14 amino acids long. The germline V gene encodes CDR1 MNHNS and CDR2 SASEGT.